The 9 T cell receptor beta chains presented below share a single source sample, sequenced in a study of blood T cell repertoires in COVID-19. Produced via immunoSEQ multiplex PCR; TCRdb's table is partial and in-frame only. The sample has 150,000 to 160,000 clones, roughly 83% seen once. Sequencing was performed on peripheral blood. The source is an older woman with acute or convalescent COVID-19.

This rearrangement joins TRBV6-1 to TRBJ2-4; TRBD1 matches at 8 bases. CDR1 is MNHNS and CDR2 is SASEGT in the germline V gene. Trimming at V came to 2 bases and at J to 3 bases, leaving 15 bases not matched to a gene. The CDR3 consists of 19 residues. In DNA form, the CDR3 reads TGTGCCAGCAGTGAATTTGGACAGGGCGTGGAGGTGGGCAAAAACATTCAGTACTTC. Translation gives CASSEFGQGVEVGKNIQYF.

The CDR3 region is CASSYPDYSSTDTQYF. CDR3 coding DNA: TGTGCCAGCAGTTACCCGGACTACTCTAGCACAGATACGCAGTATTTT. The chain is built from TRBV6-2 or TRBV6-3 and TRBJ2-3; D is perhaps TRBD2 (6 bases). Germline lookup yields CDR1 MNHEY and CDR2 SVGEGT. The ends were cut back, 2 bases at V and 0 bases at J, with 12 bases in the middle. The CDR3 is 16 residues long.

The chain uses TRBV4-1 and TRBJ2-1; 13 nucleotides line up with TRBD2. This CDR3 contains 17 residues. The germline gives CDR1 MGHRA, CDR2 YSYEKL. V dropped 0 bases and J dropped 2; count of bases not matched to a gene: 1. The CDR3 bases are TGCGCCAGCAGCCAAGATGGGACTAGCGGGGCCTACAATGAGCAGTTCTTC. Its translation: CASSQDGTSGAYNEQFF.

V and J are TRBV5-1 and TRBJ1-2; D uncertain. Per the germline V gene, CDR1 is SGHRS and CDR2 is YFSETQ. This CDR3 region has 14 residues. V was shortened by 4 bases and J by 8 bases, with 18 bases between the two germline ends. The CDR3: CASSHTPGIRGYTF. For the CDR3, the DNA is TGCGCCAGCAGCCACACCCCGGGGATCAGGGGCTACACCTTC.

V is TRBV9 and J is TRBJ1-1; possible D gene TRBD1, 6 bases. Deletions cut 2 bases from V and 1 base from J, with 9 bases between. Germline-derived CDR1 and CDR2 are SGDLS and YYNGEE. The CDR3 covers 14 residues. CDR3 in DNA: TGTGCCAGCAGCGTCGGACAGCAGAACACTGAAGCTTTCTTT. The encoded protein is CASSVGQQNTEAFF.

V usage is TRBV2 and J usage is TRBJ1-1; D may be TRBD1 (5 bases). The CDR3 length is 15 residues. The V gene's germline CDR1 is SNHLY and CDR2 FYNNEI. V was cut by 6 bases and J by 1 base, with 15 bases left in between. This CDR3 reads CASRAGWQRNTEAFF. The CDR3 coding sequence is TGTGCCAGCAGGGCAGGGTGGCAGCGGAACACTGAAGCTTTCTTT.

Here the CDR3 DNA reads TGTGCCAGCAGGGCGACAGGGAACGAGCAGTACGTC. Its protein product is CASRATGNEQYV. The chain links TRBV28 to TRBJ2-7, with TRBD1 matching over 7 bases. CDR3 size: 12 residues. Germline V CDR1 and CDR2: MDHEN, SYDVKM. Trimming took 6 bases from V and 5 from J; bases not matched to a gene: 4.

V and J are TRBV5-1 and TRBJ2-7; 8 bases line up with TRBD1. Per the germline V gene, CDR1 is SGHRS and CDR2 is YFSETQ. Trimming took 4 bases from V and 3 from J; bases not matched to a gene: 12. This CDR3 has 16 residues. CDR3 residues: CASSPEGAQGGYEQYF. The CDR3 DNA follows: TGCGCCAGCAGCCCCGAGGGAGCACAGGGGGGCTACGAGCAGTACTTC.

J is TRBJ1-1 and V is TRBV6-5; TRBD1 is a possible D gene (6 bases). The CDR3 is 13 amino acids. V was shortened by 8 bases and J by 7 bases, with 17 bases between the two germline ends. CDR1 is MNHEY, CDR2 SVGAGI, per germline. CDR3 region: CASENLGAIEAFF. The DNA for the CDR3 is TGTGCCAGCGAGAACCTGGGGGCCATTGAAGCTTTCTTT.